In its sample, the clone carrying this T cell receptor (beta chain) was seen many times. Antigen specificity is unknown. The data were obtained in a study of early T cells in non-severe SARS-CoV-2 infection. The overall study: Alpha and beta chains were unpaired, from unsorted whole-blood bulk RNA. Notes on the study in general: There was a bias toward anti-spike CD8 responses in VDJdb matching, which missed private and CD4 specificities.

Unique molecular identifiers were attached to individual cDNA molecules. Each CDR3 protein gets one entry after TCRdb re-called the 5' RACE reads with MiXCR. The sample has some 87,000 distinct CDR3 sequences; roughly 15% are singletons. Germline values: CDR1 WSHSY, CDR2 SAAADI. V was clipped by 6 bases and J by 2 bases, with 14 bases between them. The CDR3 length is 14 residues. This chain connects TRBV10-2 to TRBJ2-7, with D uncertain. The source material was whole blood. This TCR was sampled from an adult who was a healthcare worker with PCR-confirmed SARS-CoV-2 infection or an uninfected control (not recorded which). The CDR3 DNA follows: TGCGCCAGCAGCGAAAACAGTGACCCCTACGAGCAGTACTTC. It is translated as CASSENSDPYEQYF.